This T cell receptor beta chain was recorded in a study of CD8+ T cells in alopecia areata. Study summary: For 6 to 18 months, tofacitinib was taken, and 6 months off drug followed.

Specified treatment: oral pan-JAK inhibitor, 5-10 mg twice daily. Both peripheral blood and punch biopsies of lesional scalp skin were obtained from patients who had alopecia areata. The table lists this clone with a few counts. The antigen remains undetermined. Study-level findings and limits: Scalp clonality, along with expanded CD8+ clones among the top 100, was significantly decreased by tofacitinib.

Reverse transcription of extracted RNA yielded cDNA, which provided the sequencing template. TCRdb's table, derived via immunoSEQ multiplex PCR, lists solely in-frame clones and lacks some. The data contain more than 100,000 clones, 53% of them singletons. This CDR3 contains 14 residues. Germline V gene sequence: CDR1 SNHLY, CDR2 FYNNEI. Trimming cost V 4 bases and J 10 bases; bases outside gene matches: 2. The chain joins TRBV2 to TRBJ1-6; 12 nucleotides line up with TRBD1. Material: CD4+ T cells sorted from blood, obtained at week 4, from a patient treated with tofacitinib. The clonotype was recovered from a human donor with alopecia areata. The CDR3 DNA reads as TGTGCCAGCAGTGTGGGGACAGGGGGCTCACCCCTCCACTTT. As protein: CASSVGTGGSPLHF.